In this sample, the clone carrying this TCR beta chain turned up a few times. Its antigen remains unknown. Germline loops: CDR1 SGHRS, CDR2 YFSETQ. Trimming cost V 0 bases and J 5 bases, with 9 bases left between them. The CDR3 has 14 residues. This record belongs to a study of regulatory T cells in long-lasting Graves disease. Study summary: Disease was considered persistent Graves' disease after over 5 years of antithyroid drugs (with positive TSH receptor antibodies). Study results and limitations: Samples came from peripheral blood alone, without thyroid tissue. Persistent disease samples used TRBV28, TRBJ1-2 and TRBJ2-5 preferentially.

Time point indicated: persistent/refractory GD, antithyroid drugs over 5 years with positive TRAb. The TCR library used RNA extracted from PBMCs. From an endocrinology department in Xi'an, China, came the patients. Arm-PCR of CDR3 regions with iRepertoire HTBI primers generated TCR beta libraries. TCRdb re-called the multiplex PCR reads through MiXCR, storing one row per CDR3 protein. Of roughly 400,000 distinct CDR3 sequences in the sample, over 20% were seen once. This chain joins TRBV5-1 and TRBJ1-5, with D tentatively TRBD1 (6 bases). Sequenced here: peripheral blood mononuclear cells (PBMCs), sampled when the disease was refractory, from a patient treated with antithyroid drugs. This sequence originates from a female donor with Graves disease. CDR3 protein: CASSLEGGYQPQHF. The DNA of the CDR3 is TGCGCCAGCAGCTTGGAGGGGGGTTATCAGCCCCAGCATTTT.